One and the same sample provided the 14 T cell receptor beta chains below, sequenced in a study of blood T cell repertoires in COVID-19. The repertoire was sequenced with immunoSEQ multiplex PCR; TCRdb's copy has only in-frame clones and lacks some. The sample yields about 75,000 clones, approximately 85% seen once. Input material: peripheral blood. Source of these receptors: a woman of 80 years or more with active or convalescent COVID-19.

This chain joins TRBV7-9 and TRBJ2-1, with a weak D call TRBD2 (5 bases). CDR1 SEHNR and CDR2 FQNEAQ come from the germline V gene (reference sequence). V lost 4 bases to trimming and J lost 2 bases, with 18 bases between them. This CDR3 comprises 17 residues. CDR3 sequence (DNA): TGTGCCAGCAGCTCCACCGGAGCGGTCTCCGCCTACAATGAGCAGTTCTTC. Protein: CASSSTGAVSAYNEQFF.

The rearrangement links TRBV11-2 to TRBJ1-1, with a tentative D call TRBD1 (6 bases). The germline gives CDR1 SGHAT, CDR2 FQNNGV. The CDR3 is made up of 14 amino acids. V was shortened by 5 bases and J by 1 base, with 11 bases between the two germline ends. The CDR3 loop is CASSLWTANTEAFF. In DNA, the CDR3 is TGTGCCAGCAGCCTCTGGACAGCGAACACTGAAGCTTTCTTT.

The V and J genes are TRBV5-6 and TRBJ2-4, with TRBD2 matching 8 bases. Germline V gene sequence: CDR1 SGHDT, CDR2 YYEEEE. With 3 bases clipped from V and 0 bases from J, the junction kept 5 bases outside the gene matches. CDR3 length: 16 amino acids. CDR3 loop: CASSSTSGIAKNIQYF. DNA for the CDR3: TGTGCCAGCAGCTCAACTAGCGGAATAGCCAAAAACATTCAGTACTTC.

This clone occurred once. This chain connects TRBV13 to TRBJ2-5; 7 positions match TRBD1. Germline CDR1 PRHDT, CDR2 FYEKMQ (reference sequence). J gave up 5 bases and V 6 bases, and 12 bases lay outside the gene matches. The CDR3 has 15 residues. Here the CDR3 reads CASSPTGAPGETQYF. The CDR3, as DNA: TGTGCCAGCAGTCCTACAGGGGCTCCTGGGGAGACCCAGTACTTC.

Remarks on this clone: Other DNA sequences from this sample encode an identical CDR3 as well. The chain combines TRBV7-2 with TRBJ2-3; the match to TRBD2 covers 14 bases. V dropped 5 bases and J dropped 4; count of bases not matched to a gene: 5. CDR1 and CDR2 (germline): SGHTA, FQGNSA. The CDR3 loop spans 16 amino acids. The CDR3 nucleotides are TGTGCCAGCAGCCTACGACTAGCGGGGGGGCCAGATACGCAGTATTTT. It specifies CASSLRLAGGPDTQYF. Full variable domain (remainder filled in from reference TRBV7-2 and TRBJ2-3): GAGVSQSPSNKVTEKGKDVELRCDPISGHTALYWYRQSLGQGLEFLIYFQGNSAPDKSGLPSDRFSAERTGGSVSTLTIQRTQQEDSAVYLCASSLRLAGGPDTQYFGPGTRLTVL.

V usage is TRBV5-5 and J usage is TRBJ2-1, with TRBD2 identical over 12 bases. The V gene's germline CDR1 is SGHKS and CDR2 YYEKEE (reference sequence). The CDR3 extends over 17 amino acids. Trimming removed 1 base from V and 0 bases from J; junction bases left unmatched: 2. CDR3 DNA: TGTGCCAGCAGCTTGACTAGCGGGGGGTACTCCTACAATGAGCAGTTCTTC. Its protein product is CASSLTSGGYSYNEQFF.

This clone was recorded a few times. CDR3 residues: CASSQVGRSTYEQYF. The CDR3 DNA follows: TGCGCCAGCAGCCAAGTAGGCAGGTCAACCTACGAGCAGTACTTC. J is TRBJ2-7 and V is TRBV4-1; D not resolved. V lost 1 base and J lost 2, with 12 bases in between. CDR3 size: 15 residues. Germline V gene sequence: CDR1 MGHRA, CDR2 YSYEKL.

The CDR3 region is CASSLDGSSGNTIYF. The DNA for the CDR3 is TGCGCCAGCAGCTTGGACGGGTCCTCTGGAAACACCATATATTTT. The chain uses TRBV5-1 and TRBJ1-3; no clear D. Trimming removed 0 bases from V and 0 bases from J, with 7 bases in between. Looked up from germline, CDR1 is SGHRS and CDR2 is YFSETQ. This CDR3 comprises 15 residues.

The chain uses TRBV6-5 and TRBJ2-5; D not resolved. The CDR3 sequence is 11 residues long. Germline-derived CDR1 and CDR2 are MNHEY and SVGAGI. V was cut by 5 bases and J by 5 bases, with 6 bases left in between. DNA of the CDR3: TGTGCCAGCAGTAGAGAGGAGACCCAGTACTTC. Translation: CASSREETQYF.

This chain connects TRBV4-1 to TRBJ2-1, with 7 bases lining up with TRBD2. J lost 5 bases, V lost 1 base, and 5 bases had no gene match. The CDR3 runs to 15 residues. CDR1 MGHRA and CDR2 YSYEKL come from the germline V gene. CDR3 DNA sequence: TGCGCCAGCAGCCAAGGCGGGGGACTCAACAATGAGCAGTTCTTC. It codes for CASSQGGGLNNEQFF.

CDR3 in amino acids: CASSLWRDQETQYF. DNA for the CDR3: TGTGCCAGCAGCTTATGGCGGGATCAAGAGACCCAGTACTTC. This chain connects TRBV13 to TRBJ2-5, with D possibly being TRBD2 (6 bases). Germline loops: CDR1 PRHDT, CDR2 FYEKMQ (reference sequence). The CDR3 is 14 residues long. V was shortened by 2 bases and J by 2 bases, with 9 bases between the two germline ends.

This sequence joins TRBV3-1 (or the pseudogene TRBV3-2) and TRBJ2-7, with TRBD1 matching 8 bases. With 4 bases clipped from V and 1 base from J, the junction kept 9 bases outside the gene matches. Germline V gene data show CDR1 as LGHDT and CDR2 as YNNKEL (reference sequence). The CDR3 totals 16 residues. The CDR3, as DNA: TGTGCCAGCAGCCGTCGGGACAGGCAGGGGTCCTACGAGCAGTACTTC. Amino acid sequence: CASSRRDRQGSYEQYF.

The J gene is TRBJ1-3, the V gene TRBV19; D remains ambiguous. The CDR3 is 13 residues long. In germline, CDR1 is LNHDA, CDR2 SQIVND (reference sequence). Trimming removed 1 base at V and 4 bases at J, with 5 bases between. Here the CDR3 DNA reads TGTGCCAGTAGTATAGTAGCGGGAAACACCATATATTTT. Amino acids: CASSIVAGNTIYF.

The chain employs TRBV29-1 and TRBJ2-3; D call uncertain. Trimming took off 5 bases at V and 5 bases at J, with 5 bases between the two ends. This CDR3 is 10 amino acids long. Germline V gene data show CDR1 as SQVTM and CDR2 as ANQGSEA. CDR3 DNA sequence: TGCAGCGTTACGGGAGATACGCAGTATTTT. This gives the protein CSVTGDTQYF.